The next 25 T cell receptor beta chains were all read from a single sample in a study of cytomegalovirus exposure and HLA in healthy donors. PCR was performed using 60 Vbeta and 13 Jbeta primers. Clones were read by immunoSEQ multiplex PCR, and TCRdb kept only the in-frame ones, dropping some. The data contain roughly 100,000 clones, 79% of them singletons. The sequencing input was PBMCs. The receptors stem from a male donor in good health and CMV-seropositive.

The rearrangement joins TRBV10-3 to TRBJ2-2; 8 bases are a match to TRBD2. The germline gives CDR1 ENHRY, CDR2 SYGVKD. The CDR3 runs to 16 residues. With V trimmed by 6 bases and J by 0 bases, 6 bases remained unmatched. Here the CDR3 reads CAISPTSGSNTGELFF. The CDR3 region has the DNA TGTGCCATCAGCCCCACTAGCGGTTCGAACACCGGGGAGCTGTTTTTT.

The CDR3 DNA is TGTGCCAGCAGCTTAGATTATATAGAAGATACGCAGTATTTT. This translates into CASSLDYIEDTQYF. The chain couples TRBV7-9 to TRBJ2-3; D remains unclear. The V gene lost 1 base and the J gene lost 5 bases, with 10 bases spanning the gap. CDR3 length: 14 amino acids. Germline V gene lookup returns CDR1 SEHNR and CDR2 FQNEAQ (reference sequence).

The V and J genes are TRBV5-1 and TRBJ2-3, with D possibly being TRBD2 (6 bases). The V end lost 4 bases, the J end lost 0 bases, and 18 bases lay between the germline ends. CDR1 and CDR2 (germline): SGHRS, YFSETQ. The length of the CDR3 is 17 residues. CDR3: CASSPGDRTGSTDTQYF. For the CDR3, the DNA is TGCGCCAGCAGCCCGGGGGACCGGACCGGGAGCACAGATACGCAGTATTTT.

The chain employs TRBV5-1 and TRBJ2-7; weak D call: TRBD1 (5 bases). The CDR3 has 15 residues. V lost 2 bases to trimming and J lost 2 bases, with 14 bases between them. Germline V lookup: CDR1 SGHRS, CDR2 YFSETQ. The CDR3 sequence: CASSLKDSPTYEQYF. The CDR3 coding sequence is TGCGCCAGCAGCTTAAAAGACAGTCCGACCTACGAGCAGTACTTC.

The chain links TRBV6-5 to TRBJ2-7, with TRBD1 identical over 7 bases. This CDR3 is 16 amino acids long. After removal of 0 bases from V and 2 bases from J, the junction contained 7 bases not matched to a gene. In germline, CDR1 is MNHEY, CDR2 SVGAGI. CDR3 sequence (DNA): TGTGCCAGCAGTTACTCGGGACAGATCCCCACCTACGAGCAGTACTTC. This codes for CASSYSGQIPTYEQYF.

The V call is TRBV6-1, the J call TRBJ2-7; 7 bases align to TRBD1. The germline CDR1 and CDR2 sequences are MNHNS and SASEGT. Trimming took 8 bases from V and 1 from J; bases not matched to a gene: 8. CDR3 length: 14 residues. The DNA for the CDR3 is TGTGCCAGCCTACAAGGACAGGTATCCTACGAGCAGTACTTC. Translating it yields CASLQGQVSYEQYF.

The chain employs TRBV5-6 and TRBJ1-1; TRBD1 aligns across 10 bases. V dropped 4 bases and J dropped 8; count of bases not matched to a gene: 14. Germline V gene lookup returns CDR1 SGHDT and CDR2 YYEEEE. The CDR3 sequence is 16 residues long. DNA for the CDR3: TGTGCCAGCAGCCCTTTCCCCCGGACAGGGGGTGGGGAAGCTTTCTTT. Protein product: CASSPFPRTGGGEAFF.

V is TRBV6-5 and J is TRBJ1-1; 7 nucleotides line up with TRBD1. This CDR3 spans 15 amino acids. J was trimmed by 6 bases and V by 5 bases; bases with no gene match: 12. The germline gives CDR1 MNHEY, CDR2 SVGAGI. The CDR3 loop is CASSPHRRDSSEAFF. For the CDR3, the DNA is TGTGCCAGCAGTCCGCACCGCCGGGACAGTTCTGAAGCTTTCTTT.

The gene calls are TRBV7-8 and TRBJ1-5, with TRBD1 identical over 7 bases. V shed 5 bases, J shed 4 bases, and the junction held 8 bases outside the gene matches. The length of the CDR3 is 15 residues. Germline loops: CDR1 SGHVS, CDR2 FQNEAQ. Here the CDR3 DNA reads TGTGCCAGCAGCCCTCTGGACAGGCCAAATCAGCCCCAGCATTTT. Residues: CASSPLDRPNQPQHF.

The chain couples TRBV9 to TRBJ2-3; 8 bases match TRBD2. The CDR3 sequence is 16 residues long. The germline gives CDR1 SGDLS, CDR2 YYNGEE. Trimming at V came to 4 bases and at J to 2 bases, leaving 9 bases not matched to a gene. CDR3 coding DNA: TGTGCCAGCAGCCCCATGGAGCGGGAGACCACAGATACGCAGTATTTT. Amino acid sequence: CASSPMERETTDTQYF.

V is TRBV6-1 and J is TRBJ1-1; 9 bases are shared with TRBD1. V shed 4 bases, J shed 6 bases, and the junction held 9 bases outside the gene matches. The CDR3 contains 15 residues. Looked up from germline, CDR1 is MNHNS and CDR2 is SASEGT. The CDR3 coding sequence is TGTGCCAGCAGTGCTTTACAGGGGGCGCGGGCTGAAGCTTTCTTT. This codes for CASSALQGARAEAFF.

The chain links TRBV2 to TRBJ1-2, with 9 bases lining up with TRBD1. Germline V gene data show CDR1 as SNHLY and CDR2 as FYNNEI. The CDR3 loop spans 14 amino acids. V was pared by 8 bases and J by 2 bases, with 6 bases of the junction left unmatched. The CDR3 spells CASGSGTGNYGYTF. As DNA, the CDR3 is TGTGCCAGCGGATCCGGGACAGGGAACTATGGCTACACCTTC. The full variable domain, completed using reference TRBV2 and TRBJ1-2, is EPEVTQTPSHQVTQMGQEVILRCVPISNHLYFYWYRQILGQKVEFLVSFYNNEISEKSEIFDDQFSVERPDGSNFTLKIRSTKLEDSAMYFCASGSGTGNYGYTFGSGTRLTVV.

This chain joins TRBV30 and TRBJ2-7; perhaps TRBD2 as D (5 bases). Trimming shortened V by 4 bases and J by 1 base, and 11 bases separated the two germline ends. The CDR3 sequence is 13 residues long. Germline lookup yields CDR1 GTSNPN and CDR2 SVGIG (reference sequence). The CDR3 DNA reads as TGTGCCTGGACCGGGGTTCATTCCTACGAGCAGTACTTC. This sequence encodes CAWTGVHSYEQYF.

CDR3 sequence reads: CASRLGLTGELFF. CDR3 nucleotides: TGTGCCAGCAGGCTAGGACTTACCGGGGAGCTGTTTTTT. The chain employs TRBV2 and TRBJ2-2; tentatively, D is TRBD2 (5 bases). This CDR3 is 13 amino acids long. CDR1 is SNHLY, CDR2 FYNNEI, per germline. V dropped 6 bases and J dropped 5 bases, with 10 bases sitting between them.

The gene calls are TRBV2 and TRBJ2-2; TRBD2 aligns across 11 bases. Germline V gives CDR1 SNHLY, CDR2 FYNNEI. The CDR3 length is 14 residues. J lost 5 bases, V lost 8 bases, and 4 bases had no gene match. CDR3 amino acids: CASQGLAETGELFF. The CDR3 DNA is TGTGCCAGCCAGGGACTAGCGGAAACCGGGGAGCTGTTTTTT.

The chain employs TRBV19 and TRBJ2-7; tentatively, D is TRBD2 (6 bases). Germline V gives CDR1 LNHDA, CDR2 SQIVND (reference sequence). The germline V and J ends were trimmed by 5 bases and 4 bases, with 12 bases remaining between them. The CDR3 spans 13 residues. CDR3 nucleotides: TGTGCCAGTAGTGCCGGGACTCTTTACGAGCAGTACTTC. Its translation: CASSAGTLYEQYF.

The genes are TRBV13 and TRBJ2-7, with no clear D. Germline CDR1 reads PRHDT; CDR2 reads FYEKMQ (reference sequence). V lost 0 bases and J 3 bases, leaving 18 bases between the germline ends. There are 17 residues in the CDR3. CDR3 sequence (DNA): TGTGCCAGCAGCTTAGGGGTACTACAAAACCGAAACTACGAGCAGTACTTC. This encodes CASSLGVLQNRNYEQYF. Full variable domain (outside the CDR3, taken from reference TRBV13 and TRBJ2-7): AAGVIQSPRHLIKEKRETATLKCYPIPRHDTVYWYQQGPGQDPQFLISFYEKMQSDKGSIPDRFSAQQFSDYHSELNMSSLELGDSALYFCASSLGVLQNRNYEQYFGPGTRLTVT.

The CDR3 reads CASNYWTGNTEAFF. The CDR3 DNA is TGTGCCAGCAACTATTGGACAGGCAACACTGAAGCTTTCTTT. The J gene is TRBJ1-1, the V gene TRBV5-6, with TRBD1 identical over 7 bases. The CDR3 length is 14 residues. Germline CDR1 and CDR2: SGHDT and YYEEEE. With 6 bases clipped from V and 2 bases from J, the junction kept 7 bases outside the gene matches.

This rearrangement joins TRBV7-6 to TRBJ2-7; D may be TRBD1 (5 bases). V gave up 3 bases and J gave up 1 base, with 13 bases separating them. Germline V CDR1 and CDR2: SGHVS, FNYEAQ. The CDR3 sequence is 15 residues long. CDR3 bases: TGTGCCAGCAGCTTCATAGACAGCAAGTCCTACGAGCAGTACTTC. It translates to CASSFIDSKSYEQYF.

V usage is TRBV18 and J usage is TRBJ2-7; 8 nucleotides match TRBD1. The CDR3 length is 14 residues. CDR1 is KGHSH, CDR2 LQKENI, per germline. V trimming: 5 bases; J trimming: 2 bases; junction bases outside the gene matches: 5. The CDR3: CASSSGTGPYEQYF. CDR3 DNA: TGTGCCAGCTCATCCGGGACAGGACCCTACGAGCAGTACTTC.

The rearrangement uses TRBV12-5 and TRBJ1-2, with D unclear. Trimming took off 3 bases at V and 6 bases at J, with 5 bases between the two ends. The CDR3 covers 11 residues. The germline V gene encodes CDR1 LGHNT and CDR2 FRNRAP. CDR3 in amino acids: CASGLLHGYTF. The CDR3 coding sequence is TGTGCTAGTGGTTTACTTCATGGCTACACCTTC.

The CDR3 sequence is CAWSRGGRDIYEQYF. In DNA, the CDR3 is TGTGCCTGGAGCCGGGGGGGCAGGGATATCTACGAGCAGTACTTC. This chain links TRBV30 with TRBJ2-7, with 8 bases that match TRBD2. V trimming: 3 bases; J trimming: 3 bases; junction bases outside the gene matches: 10. Germline V gene lookup returns CDR1 GTSNPN and CDR2 SVGIG (reference sequence). This CDR3 spans 15 amino acids.

The V call is TRBV25-1, the J call TRBJ2-7; 8 bases map to TRBD1. This CDR3 is 11 amino acids long. Germline values: CDR1 MGHDK, CDR2 SYGVNS. V was clipped by 8 bases and J by 8 bases; unmatched bases: 5. The CDR3 DNA follows: TGTGCCAGCGTACGGACAGGGAAGCAGTACTTC. The encoded protein is CASVRTGKQYF.

This sequence joins TRBV30 and TRBJ2-7, with D unresolved. The V end lost 5 bases, the J end lost 0 bases, and 5 bases lay between the germline ends. The CDR3 is 11 amino acids. Germline V gene lookup returns CDR1 GTSNPN and CDR2 SVGIG (reference sequence). The CDR3, as DNA: TGTGCCTGGGACACCTCCTACGAGCAGTACTTC. Amino acid sequence: CAWDTSYEQYF.

This clone turned up a few times. This chain joins TRBV7-2 and TRBJ2-2; D is ambiguous. Trimming cost V 2 bases and J 1 base, with 8 bases left between them. Germline V gives CDR1 SGHTA, CDR2 FQGNSA. CDR3 length: 15 amino acids. The CDR3 DNA reads TGTGCCAGCAGCTTAAGAACACAGAACACCGGGGAGCTGTTTTTT. It specifies CASSLRTQNTGELFF.